A selection of T cell receptor beta chains follows, all from one sample in a study of shared clonotypes between healthy human individuals. Produced via immunoSEQ multiplex PCR; TCRdb's table is partial and in-frame only. The sample has roughly 2.1 million clones; just over 90% are singletons. The specimen was naive CD8+ T cells from PBMCs. These receptors came from a young man in good health. Some clones in this sample may be carry-over from other donors' samples. CDR3s include the opening cysteine and the closing phenylalanine or tryptophan. Fields, in order: J gene, clone size, D gene, V gene, CDR3 protein, CDR3 DNA. D genes are given only for firm matches. Clone size is not always given. Where it is, it says once, few, many or a class for expanded clones.

TRBJ2-3,-,-,TRBV7-2,CASSLGPDTQYF,TGTGCCAGCAGCTTAGGGCCAGATACGCAGTATTTT
TRBJ2-7,-,-,TRBV19,CASSDAWSYEQYF,TGTGCCAGTAGCGACGCTTGGTCCTACGAGCAGTACTTC
TRBJ1-1,-,-,TRBV28,CASSLGHGNTEAFF,TGTGCCAGCAGTTTAGGACACGGGAACACTGAAGCTTTCTTT
TRBJ2-2,-,TRBD1,TRBV7-8,CASSQGLATGHTGELFF,TGTGCCAGCAGCCAGGGGCTCGCGACAGGGCACACCGGGGAGCTGTTTTTT
TRBJ2-7,-,-,TRBV5-4,CASSLEVWSYEQYF,TGTGCCAGCAGCTTGGAAGTCTGGTCCTACGAGCAGTACTTC
TRBJ2-7,-,-,TRBV6-5,CASTYGVGHPAEQYF,TGTGCCAGCACCTACGGGGTGGGACACCCGGCCGAGCAGTACTTC
TRBJ2-1,-,-,TRBV6-5,CASSWGEIPYNEQFF,TGTGCCAGCAGTTGGGGGGAGATCCCCTACAATGAGCAGTTCTTC
TRBJ1-2,once,TRBD1,TRBV28,CASSSTDRGDGYTF,TGTGCCAGCAGTTCAACTGACAGGGGGGACGGCTACACCTTC
TRBJ2-3,-,-,TRBV9,CASSVTSTDTQYF,TGTGCCAGCAGCGTAACTAGTACAGATACGCAGTATTTT
TRBJ2-2,-,TRBD1,TRBV19,CASSPTGGWTGELFF,TGTGCCAGTAGCCCGACAGGGGGCTGGACCGGGGAGCTGTTTTTT
TRBJ2-1,-,-,TRBV27,CASSLIQGKNEQFF,TGTGCCAGCAGTTTAATACAGGGAAAGAATGAGCAGTTCTTC
TRBJ1-2,-,TRBD1,TRBV19,CASGTGRYGYTF,TGTGCCAGCGGGACAGGGCGGTATGGCTACACCTTC
TRBJ2-7,-,TRBD1,TRBV15,CATSRAQGDEQYF,TGTGCCACCAGCAGAGCCCAGGGGGACGAGCAGTACTTC
TRBJ1-2,-,-,TRBV5-1,CASSLGPRQDRANYGYTF,TGCGCCAGCAGCTTGGGCCCCAGACAGGACCGAGCTAACTATGGCTACACCTTC
TRBJ1-1,-,-,TRBV13,CASSLQLATEAFF,TGTGCCAGCAGCTTACAGTTGGCCACTGAAGCTTTCTTT
TRBJ2-7,-,-,TRBV21-1,CASSTPEQGFYEQYF,TGTGCCAGCAGTACTCCGGAACAGGGTTTTTACGAGCAGTACTTC
TRBJ2-7,-,TRBD1,TRBV4-1,CASSQTTGFSYEQYF,TGCGCCAGCAGCCAGACGACAGGGTTCTCCTACGAGCAGTACTTC
TRBJ2-5,-,-,TRBV29-1,CSVGGGTQYF,TGCAGCGTTGGAGGTGGGACCCAGTACTTC
TRBJ1-1,-,-,TRBV2,CASSDNPESLRTEAFF,TGTGCCAGCAGTGATAATCCGGAATCTCTAAGGACTGAAGCTTTCTTT
TRBJ2-2,-,-,TRBV27,CASSILGTGELFF,TGTGCCAGCAGTATCCTGGGCACCGGGGAGCTGTTTTTT
TRBJ2-7,-,-,TRBV19,CASSMFTGSYEQYF,TGTGCCAGTAGTATGTTCACTGGCTCCTACGAGCAGTACTTC
TRBJ2-2,-,TRBD2,TRBV11-2,CASSPVAGAVTGELFF,TGTGCCAGCAGCCCTGTAGCGGGAGCGGTCACCGGGGAGCTGTTTTTT
TRBJ2-3,-,-,TRBV7-9,CASRVQSTDTQYF,TGTGCCAGCAGGGTCCAGAGCACAGATACGCAGTATTTT
TRBJ1-5,-,TRBD1,TRBV2,CASTMTGEINQPQHF,TGTGCCAGCACCATGACAGGGGAGATCAATCAGCCCCAGCATTTT
TRBJ2-7,-,-,TRBV29-1,CSVVGKGSGERNYEQYF,TGCAGCGTTGTCGGGAAAGGATCAGGGGAACGAAACTACGAGCAGTACTTC
TRBJ2-7,-,-,TRBV9,CASSEGGSPYEQYF,TGTGCCAGCAGCGAGGGGGGTAGTCCCTACGAGCAGTACTTC
TRBJ2-2,-,-,TRBV4-1,CASSQVKSTGELFF,TGCGCCAGCAGCCAAGTGAAGTCCACCGGGGAGCTGTTTTTT
TRBJ2-7,-,-,TRBV4-1,CASSQEPGTWYEQYF,TGCGCCAGCAGCCAAGAACCCGGGACTTGGTACGAGCAGTACTTC
TRBJ1-2,once,TRBD1,TRBV7-9,CASSSRQGSIYGYTF,TGTGCCAGCAGCTCGCGACAGGGAAGTATCTATGGCTACACCTTC
TRBJ1-1,once,-,TRBV27,CASSARGGTEAFF,TGTGCCAGCAGTGCCAGGGGTGGCACTGAAGCTTTCTTT
TRBJ1-2,once,-,TRBV7-9,CASSPPGMPNYGYTF,TGTGCCAGCAGCCCGCCCGGGATGCCTAACTATGGCTACACCTTC
TRBJ2-7,-,-,TRBV6-1,CASSELSQGYEQYF,TGTGCCAGCAGTGAACTGAGCCAGGGATACGAGCAGTACTTC
TRBJ2-7,-,TRBD2,TRBV7-9,CASSLGGGLDSHEQYF,TGTGCCAGCAGCTTGGGGGGAGGACTAGATTCACACGAGCAGTACTTC
TRBJ2-7,once,-,TRBV7-8,CASSQIKKTEGEYF,TGTGCCAGCAGCCAAATAAAAAAGACAGAAGGGGAGTACTTC
TRBJ2-7,-,-,TRBV2,CASLLTYEQYF,TGTGCCAGCTTATTAACCTACGAGCAGTACTTC
TRBJ2-1,-,-,TRBV4-3,CASSQDNLYNEQFF,TGCGCCAGCAGCCAAGATAACTTGTACAATGAGCAGTTCTTC